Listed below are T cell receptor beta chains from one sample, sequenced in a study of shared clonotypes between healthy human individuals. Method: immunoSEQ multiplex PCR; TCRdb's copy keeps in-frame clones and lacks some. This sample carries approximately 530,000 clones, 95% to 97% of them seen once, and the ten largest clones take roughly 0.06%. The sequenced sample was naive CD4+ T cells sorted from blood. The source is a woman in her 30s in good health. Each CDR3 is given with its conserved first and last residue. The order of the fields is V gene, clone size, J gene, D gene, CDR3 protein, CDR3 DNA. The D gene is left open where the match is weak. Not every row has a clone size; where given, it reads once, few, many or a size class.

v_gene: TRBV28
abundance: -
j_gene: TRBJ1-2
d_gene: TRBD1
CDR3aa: CASSSQGDGYTF
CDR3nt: TGTGCCAGCAGTTCCCAGGGGGATGGCTACACCTTC

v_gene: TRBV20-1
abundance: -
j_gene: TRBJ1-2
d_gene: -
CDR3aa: CSATEYGYTF
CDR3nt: TGCAGTGCTACGGAGTATGGCTACACCTTC

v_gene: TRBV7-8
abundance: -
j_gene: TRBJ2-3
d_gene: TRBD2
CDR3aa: CASSLVPLAAPNTQYF
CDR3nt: TGTGCCAGCAGCTTAGTTCCTCTAGCGGCCCCGAATACGCAGTATTTT

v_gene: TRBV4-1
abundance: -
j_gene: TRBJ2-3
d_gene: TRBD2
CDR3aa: CASSQPTSGRGNTQYF
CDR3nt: TGCGCCAGCAGCCAACCTACTAGCGGGAGAGGAAATACGCAGTATTTT

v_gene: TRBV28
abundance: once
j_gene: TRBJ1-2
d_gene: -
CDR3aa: CASRQGISYGYTF
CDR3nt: TGTGCCAGCAGGCAGGGGATAAGCTATGGCTACACCTTC

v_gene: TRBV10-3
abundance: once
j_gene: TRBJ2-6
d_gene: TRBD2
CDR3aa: CAISETSGVSGANVLTF
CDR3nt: TGTGCCATCAGTGAGACTAGCGGAGTCTCTGGGGCCAACGTCCTGACTTTC

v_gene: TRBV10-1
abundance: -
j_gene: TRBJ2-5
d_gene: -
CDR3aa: CASKRVEETQYF
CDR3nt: TGCGCCAGCAAAAGAGTAGAAGAGACCCAGTACTTC

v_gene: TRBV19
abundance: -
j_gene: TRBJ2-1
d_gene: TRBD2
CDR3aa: CASSPGTRVWDEQFF
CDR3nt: TGTGCCAGTAGCCCTGGGACTAGGGTCTGGGATGAGCAGTTCTTC

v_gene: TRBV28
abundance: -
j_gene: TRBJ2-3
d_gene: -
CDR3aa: CASSFLGGAGLRRFTDTQYF
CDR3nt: TGTGCCAGCAGTTTTCTGGGGGGTGCGGGCCTCCGCAGGTTCACAGATACGCAGTATTTT

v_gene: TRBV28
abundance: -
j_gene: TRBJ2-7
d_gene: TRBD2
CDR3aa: CASSGWTSGRHYEQYF
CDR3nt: TGTGCCAGCAGCGGATGGACTAGCGGGCGCCACTACGAGCAGTACTTC

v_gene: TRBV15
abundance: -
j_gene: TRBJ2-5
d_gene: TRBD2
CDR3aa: CATSRDGGGEVETQYF
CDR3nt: TGTGCCACCAGCAGAGATGGGGGAGGGGAGGTGGAGACCCAGTACTTC

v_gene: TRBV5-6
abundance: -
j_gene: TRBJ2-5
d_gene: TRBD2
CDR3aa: CASSRTSVPQETQYF
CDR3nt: TGTGCCAGCAGTCGTACTAGCGTCCCTCAAGAGACCCAGTACTTC